This T cell receptor beta chain is from a study of CD8+ T cells in alopecia areata. About the research overall: Treated patients were scored for severity by percent of scalp affected.

Reverse transcribed after extraction, RNA yielded cDNA as the sequencing template. Sequencing was performed with immunoSEQ multiplex PCR; in TCRdb, only in-frame clones are kept and a portion is missing. The table records about 110,000 clones, roughly 84% of them present only once. Treatment given: oral pan-JAK inhibitor, 5-10 mg twice daily. Specimen: CD8+ T cells sorted from blood, collected at week 24, from a patient treated with tofacitinib. The origin of this receptor is a human donor with alopecia areata.

This chain's CDR3 is CASSSSGSSYEQYF. The CDR3 DNA reads TGTGCCAGCAGTTCTAGCGGTAGCTCCTACGAGCAGTACTTC. The V and J genes are TRBV27 and TRBJ2-7, with TRBD2 matching 7 bases. V lost 4 bases and J lost 0; bases outside the gene matches: 3. The length of the CDR3 is 14 residues. CDR1 is MNHEY, CDR2 SMNVEV, per germline (reference sequence).